This T cell receptor (beta chain) was profiled in a study of blood T cell repertoires in COVID-19. Study as a whole: Nucleic acid was either cDNA or gDNA, and it came from T cells, B-cell-depleted T cells, or PBMCs.

J gave up 3 bases and V 4 bases, and 0 bases lay outside the gene matches. The CDR3 sequence is 14 residues long. CDR1 KGHSH and CDR2 LQKENI come from the germline V gene. Authors' processing steps: Amplification of reference gene primers provided the estimated nucleated cell counts. The assay was immunoSEQ multiplex PCR, and TCRdb's table has in-frame clones only and misses some. D and trimming come from the DNA, and the V and J calls and clone size come from that table. The table has around 13,000 clones, over 90% seen once; the top ten hold about 28%. The clonotype comes from a woman aged 70-85 years with active COVID-19. Sequencing was done on a sample of peripheral blood. The rearrangement links TRBV18 to TRBJ1-5, with TRBD1 identical over 10 bases. CDR3 in DNA: TGTGCCAGCTCACGACAGGGGGCCAATCAGCCCCAGCATTTT. Its protein product is CASSRQGANQPQHF.